This T cell receptor beta chain was observed in a study of tumor-infiltrating lymphocytes in glioblastoma multiforme (dated by TCRdb to 2015 to 2018). With regard to the full study: Whether intratumoral genomic heterogeneity fosters TIL diversity was tested through joint investigation of somatic mutations, TIL diversity and immune response activity.

Study-wide findings and limitations: T cells were not sorted into functional subsets, which the authors noted as a future improvement. Only one glioblastoma patient was included in the TCR and somatic mutation analysis, limiting generalizability. Clone frequencies may be distorted by RNA-based TCR sequencing because unequal numbers of TCR transcripts are carried by T cells.

From a lookup of the germline V gene, CDR1 and CDR2 are MNHEY and SVGAGI. The V end loses 2 bases and the J end loses 2 bases, and a stretch of 6 bases separates them. The CDR3 runs 13 residues from the cysteine to the phenylalanine. This entry keeps only the CDR3 DNA: 39 bases, framed from base 1. A modified ARM-PCR protocol with multiple V-beta primers and a C-beta primer was used to build TCRB libraries from RNA via three nested multiplex PCR rounds. Starting from approximately 0.46 ug of total RNA, TCRB-specific cDNA was synthesized using ProtoScript II Reverse Transcriptase and a C-beta primer. No unique molecular identifiers were described for the TCRB libraries. The third PCR added barcodes and adapters over 25 cycles with Deep VentR (exo-) polymerase, followed by gel purification of 250-500 bp bands. An Illumina HiSeq 2500 was used to sequence the TCRB libraries with 250 bp paired-end reads. Per the authors' processing: The reads were cleaned with Trimmomatic, merged with FLASH and assigned V, D and J segments with MiGEC before being analyzed in VDJtools. VDJtools was used to calculate the Shannon-Wiener diversity index, which quantified repertoire diversity. TCRdb applied fastp at Q25 and MiXCR to the public reads, then kept only in-frame beta chains. All rows with the same CDR3 protein become a single entry with the most common DNA and genes. The V and J calls here are based on TCRdb, not the publication. This sample holds some 11,000 distinct CDR3 sequences; roughly 71% were observed only once. About 40% of the sample comes from the top ten.

This clonotype is described as medium-sized (0.01 to 0.1%). This receptor's antigen is unknown. Within one base of it there is no much larger clone, and no base qualities were kept. For each of the roughly 9 tumor samples, the AllPrep DNA/RNA mini kit was used to purify genomic DNA and total RNA simultaneously. All RNA had OD 260/280 ratios above 1.9 and RNA integrity numbers above 6.5. This chain joins TRBV6-5 to TRBJ2-5; the D gene is possibly TRBD1, with 5 bases matching. The receptor was isolated from a male donor with glioblastoma. Specimen: brain tumor tissue. In nucleotide form, the sequence is TGTGCCAGCAGTTACCAGGGTCAAGAGACCCAGTACTTC. Its amino acids are CASSYQGQETQYF.